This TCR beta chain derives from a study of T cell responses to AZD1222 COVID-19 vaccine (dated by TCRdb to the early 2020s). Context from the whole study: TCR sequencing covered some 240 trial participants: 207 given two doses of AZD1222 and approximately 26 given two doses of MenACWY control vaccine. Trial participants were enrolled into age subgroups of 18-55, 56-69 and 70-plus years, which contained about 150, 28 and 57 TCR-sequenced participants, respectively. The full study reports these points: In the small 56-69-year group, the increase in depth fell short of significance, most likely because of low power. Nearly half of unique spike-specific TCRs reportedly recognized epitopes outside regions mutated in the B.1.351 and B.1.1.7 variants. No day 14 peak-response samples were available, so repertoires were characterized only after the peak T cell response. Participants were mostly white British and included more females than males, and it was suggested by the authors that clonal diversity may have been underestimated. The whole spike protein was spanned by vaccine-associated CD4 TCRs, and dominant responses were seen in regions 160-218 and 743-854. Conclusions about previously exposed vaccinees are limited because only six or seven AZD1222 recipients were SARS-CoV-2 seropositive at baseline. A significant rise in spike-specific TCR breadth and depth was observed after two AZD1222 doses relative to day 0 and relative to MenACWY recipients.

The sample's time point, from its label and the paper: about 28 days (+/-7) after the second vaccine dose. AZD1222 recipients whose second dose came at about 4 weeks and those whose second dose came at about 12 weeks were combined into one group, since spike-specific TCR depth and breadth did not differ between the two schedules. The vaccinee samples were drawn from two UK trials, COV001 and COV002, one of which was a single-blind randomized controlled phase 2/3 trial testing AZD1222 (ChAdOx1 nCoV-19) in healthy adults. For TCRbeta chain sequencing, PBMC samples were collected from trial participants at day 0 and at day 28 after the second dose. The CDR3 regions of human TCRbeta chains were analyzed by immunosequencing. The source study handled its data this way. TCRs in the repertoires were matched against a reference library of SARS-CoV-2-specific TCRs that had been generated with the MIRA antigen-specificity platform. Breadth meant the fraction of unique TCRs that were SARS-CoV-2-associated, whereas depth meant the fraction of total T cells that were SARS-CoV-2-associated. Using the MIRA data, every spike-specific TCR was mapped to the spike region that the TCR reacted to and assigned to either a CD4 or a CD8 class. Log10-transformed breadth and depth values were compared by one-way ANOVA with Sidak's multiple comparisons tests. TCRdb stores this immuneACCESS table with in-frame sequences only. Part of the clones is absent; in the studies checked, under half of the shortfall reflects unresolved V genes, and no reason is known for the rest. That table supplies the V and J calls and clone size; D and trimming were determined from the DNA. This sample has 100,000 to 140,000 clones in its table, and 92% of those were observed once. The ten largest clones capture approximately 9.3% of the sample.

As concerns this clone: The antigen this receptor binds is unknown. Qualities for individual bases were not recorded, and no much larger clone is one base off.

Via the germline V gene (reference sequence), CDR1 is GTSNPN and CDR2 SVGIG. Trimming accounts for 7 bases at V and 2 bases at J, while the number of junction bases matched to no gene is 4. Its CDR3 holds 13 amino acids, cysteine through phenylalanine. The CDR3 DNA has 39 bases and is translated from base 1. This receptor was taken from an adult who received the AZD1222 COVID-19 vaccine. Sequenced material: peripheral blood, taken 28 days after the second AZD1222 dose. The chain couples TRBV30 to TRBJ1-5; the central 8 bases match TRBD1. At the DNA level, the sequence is TGTGCCTTTCAGGGGGCTGGCAATCAGCCCCAGCATTTT. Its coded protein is CAFQGAGNQPQHF.